Each of the 9 T cell receptor beta chains below was sequenced from the same sample in a study of beta chain features in type 1 diabetes. Since all of the isolated RNA was reverse transcribed, expressed TCRB transcripts were what got sequenced. Measured with immunoSEQ multiplex PCR; TCRdb has only the in-frame clones, and not every one. The sample has 310,000 or so clones, 8% to 13% seen once. The specimen was naive CD4+ T cells from blood. These TCRs come from a woman in her thirties in good health.

The rearrangement links TRBV5-1 to TRBJ2-1, with 9 bases fitting TRBD1. Per the germline V gene, CDR1 is SGHRS and CDR2 is YFSETQ. V was clipped by 4 bases and J by 7 bases; unmatched bases: 6. CDR3 length: 14 residues. The CDR3 nucleotides are TGCGCCAGCAGCCCCGGACAGGGGAGGAATGAGCAGTTCTTC. Residues: CASSPGQGRNEQFF.

This clone was counted only a few times. The V gene is TRBV25-1, the J gene TRBJ2-7, with 8 nucleotides matching TRBD2. CDR1 MGHDK and CDR2 SYGVNS come from the germline V gene. The CDR3 runs 17 residues. J gave up 3 bases and V 1 base, and 11 bases lay outside the gene matches. DNA of the CDR3: TGTGCCAGCAGTGAATCCCCAGGACTAGCTGGAATCTACGAGCAGTACTTC. Translated: CASSESPGLAGIYEQYF.

The sample holds a few counts of this clone. The chain employs TRBV5-4 and TRBJ1-2, with 9 bases aligning to TRBD1. Germline CDR1 and CDR2: SGHNT and YYREEE (reference sequence). This CDR3 spans 15 amino acids. V shed 4 bases and J 4 bases; nucleotides not matched to a gene: 8. CDR3 sequence (DNA): TGTGCCAGCAGCACACGGGACAGGGCGTTCTATGGCTACACCTTC. Translated: CASSTRDRAFYGYTF.

This chain uses TRBV28 with TRBJ2-7, with 8 positions matching TRBD2. J was trimmed by 6 bases and V by 6 bases; bases with no gene match: 10. This CDR3 comprises 14 residues. The germline CDR1 and CDR2 sequences are MDHEN and SYDVKM. CDR3 protein: CASSQPMAGGEQYF. CDR3 nucleotide sequence: TGTGCCAGCAGCCAACCCATGGCGGGAGGCGAGCAGTACTTC.

V is TRBV5-6 and J is TRBJ2-5, with 7 bases matching TRBD2. This CDR3 is 15 amino acids long. The germline V gene has CDR1 SGHDT and CDR2 YYEEEE. J gave up 4 bases and V 1 base, and 7 bases lay outside the gene matches. In DNA, the CDR3 is TGTGCCAGCAGCTTGAGGGGACCGGGGGGAGAGACCCAGTACTTC. Amino acids: CASSLRGPGGETQYF. Full variable domain (missing parts from reference TRBV5-6 and TRBJ2-5): DAGVTQSPTHLIKTRGQQVTLRCSPKSGHDTVSWYQQALGQGPQFIFQYYEEEERQRGNFPDRFSGHQFPNYSSELNVNALLLGDSALYLCASSLRGPGGETQYFGPGTRLLVL.

The chain couples TRBV7-2 to TRBJ2-2, with a tentative D call TRBD1 (5 bases). V was trimmed by 0 bases and J by 6 bases, leaving 8 bases between them. The CDR3 runs to 14 residues. Germline V gives CDR1 SGHTA, CDR2 FQGNSA. The CDR3 region has the DNA TGTGCCAGCAGCTTAGCAGTAGGGGCCGGGGAGCTGTTTTTT. Protein product: CASSLAVGAGELFF.

This clone was seen a few times. The V and J genes are TRBV9 and TRBJ2-3; a possible D gene is TRBD1 (6 bases). V was pared by 2 bases and J by 6 bases, with 25 bases between. Germline CDR1 and CDR2: SGDLS and YYNGEE. This CDR3 comprises 18 residues. The CDR3 spells CASSVASGDSKKVDTQYF. The CDR3 DNA is TGTGCCAGCAGCGTTGCCTCAGGGGATAGCAAGAAAGTGGATACGCAGTATTTT.

The genes are TRBV4-3 and TRBJ2-1; 11 bases agree with TRBD1. In germline, CDR1 is LGHNA, CDR2 YSLEER. V trimming: 4 bases; J trimming: 10 bases; junction bases outside the gene matches: 3. This CDR3 contains 13 residues. CDR3 region: CASSPRTGGEQFF. The CDR3, as DNA: TGCGCCAGCAGCCCCCGGACAGGGGGCGAGCAGTTCTTC.

This clone was detected only a few times. Here the CDR3 DNA reads TGCGCCAGCAGCTTGGAGCAGGGGGATGAAAAACTGTTTTTT. Translation gives CASSLEQGDEKLFF. The chain combines TRBV5-1 with TRBJ1-4, with 7 bases lining up with TRBD1. The CDR3 runs to 14 residues. The germline gives CDR1 SGHRS, CDR2 YFSETQ. Trimming at V came to 0 bases and at J to 6 bases, leaving 2 bases not matched to a gene.